The next 2 T cell receptor beta chains were all read from a single sample in a study of shared clonotypes between healthy human individuals. CD45RO negativity and positive selection for CCR7 defined naive CD8 cells, a population that excluded terminally differentiated effector memory CD45RA+ cells. Using immunoSEQ multiplex PCR, the repertoire was profiled, and TCRdb retains in-frame clones only, with some absent. The sample consists of hundreds of thousands of clones, approximately 95% of them appearing once. The sample consisted of naive CD8+ T cells sorted from blood. These receptors were taken from a woman aged 25-40 years in good health.

The rearrangement joins TRBV4-1 to TRBJ2-7; a possible D gene is TRBD2 (6 bases). The CDR3 length is 14 residues. V was shortened by 4 bases and J by 3 bases, with 13 bases between the two germline ends. Germline lookup yields CDR1 MGHRA and CDR2 YSYEKL. CDR3 DNA sequence: TGCGCCAGCAGCCCCTACAGCGGGCTCTACGAGCAGTACTTC. It codes for CASSPYSGLYEQYF.

The CDR3 DNA sequence: TGTGCCAGCAGTTTACAGAACTACGAGCAGTACTTC. Amino acids: CASSLQNYEQYF. This rearrangement joins TRBV28 to TRBJ2-7; no clear D gene. The germline CDR1 and CDR2 sequences are MDHEN and SYDVKM. The CDR3 runs to 12 residues. Trimming stripped 2 bases from V and 3 bases from J, with 5 bases between.